This TCR beta chain was observed in a study of blood T cell repertoires in COVID-19. Turning to the study itself: Acute and convalescent COVID-19 samples came from the United States, Italy and Spain.

Germline V lookup: CDR1 KGHDR, CDR2 SFDVKD. The junction had 7 bases not matched to a gene; V was cut back by 4 bases and J by 4 bases. This CDR3 contains 16 residues. In the authors' methods: Amplified reference gene primers provided the basis for estimating nucleated cell counts. Assay: immunoSEQ multiplex PCR; the TCRdb copy retains only in-frame clones and omits some. The D gene and trimming were derived from the DNA, and the V and J assignments and clone size from that table. The sample holds more than 200,000 clones, almost 90% seen once. This rearrangement joins TRBV24-1 to TRBJ2-3, with TRBD1 identical over 10 bases. What was sequenced was peripheral blood. This receptor was identified in an elderly man with acute or convalescent COVID-19. This chain's CDR3 is CATSDPGQGPADTQYF. As DNA, the CDR3 is TGTGCCACCAGTGACCCGGGACAGGGGCCCGCAGATACGCAGTATTTT.